This TCR beta chain was sequenced in a study of cytomegalovirus exposure and HLA in healthy donors. Study conclusions and caveats: Confirmation in vitro established that a few CMV-associated chains were specific for CMV antigens. According to a subsequent analysis, TCR clusters from the first cohort were inclined to appear together in the 120 validation repertoires. The study labeled fewer than 200 TCR beta chains cytomegalovirus-associated.

Among the 120 subjects of the validation cohort, separate from the roughly 600-subject first cohort, were the donors. Per the germline V gene, CDR1 is DFQATT and CDR2 is SNEGSKA (reference sequence). This CDR3 region has 10 residues. The ends were cut back, 7 bases at V and 3 bases at J, with 6 bases in the middle. Details on this clone: What it binds is unknown.

Generated by immunoSEQ multiplex PCR, the TCRdb table keeps only in-frame clones and is missing some. This sample has about 130,000 clones, with 89% found just once. The chain links TRBV20-1 to TRBJ1-1; D remains unclear. The sequence was obtained from a young woman in good health and CMV-seropositive. The sequenced sample was PBMCs. DNA of the CDR3: TGCAGTGTTTTCGACACTGAAGCTTTCTTT. Protein sequence: CSVFDTEAFF.